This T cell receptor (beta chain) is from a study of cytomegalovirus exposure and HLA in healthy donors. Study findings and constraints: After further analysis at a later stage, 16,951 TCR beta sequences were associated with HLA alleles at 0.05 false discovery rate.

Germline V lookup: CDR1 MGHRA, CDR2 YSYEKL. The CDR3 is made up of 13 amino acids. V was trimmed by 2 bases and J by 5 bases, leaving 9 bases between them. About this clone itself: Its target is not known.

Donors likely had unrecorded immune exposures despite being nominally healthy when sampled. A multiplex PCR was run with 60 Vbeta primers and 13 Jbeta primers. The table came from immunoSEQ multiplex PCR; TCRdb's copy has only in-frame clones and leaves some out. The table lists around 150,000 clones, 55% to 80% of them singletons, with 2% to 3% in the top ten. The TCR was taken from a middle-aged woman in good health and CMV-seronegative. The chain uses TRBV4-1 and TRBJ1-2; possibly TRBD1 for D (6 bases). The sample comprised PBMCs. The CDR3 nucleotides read TGCGCCAGCAGCCAACTAACAGGGTATGGCTACACCTTC. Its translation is CASSQLTGYGYTF.